This T cell receptor beta chain was recorded in a study of PD-L1 blockade in urothelial cancer. About the study: Samples of blood were analyzed 3 weeks (second dose) and 6 weeks after treatment start.

Time point specified: pretreatment peripheral blood. Diagnoses among patients were locally advanced or metastatic urothelial carcinoma. There were between 1 and 8 samples from each patient, taken pretreatment and on-treatment. TCRdb's table, derived via immunoSEQ multiplex PCR, lists solely in-frame clones and lacks some. The sample includes 85,000 to 90,000 clones, around 85% of them seen just once. Germline V gives CDR1 LNHNV, CDR2 YYDKDF (reference sequence). CDR3 size: 14 residues. Trimming removed 6 bases at V and 7 bases at J, with 15 bases between. The origin of this receptor is a man aged 55 to 70 with urothelial cancer. The source material was PBMCs, sampled around atezolizumab (anti-PD-L1) treatment. V is TRBV15 and J is TRBJ1-4; unclear D gene. The chain's CDR3 is CATRARAASEKLFF. The CDR3 region has the DNA TGTGCCACCAGGGCGAGGGCCGCGAGTGAAAAACTGTTTTTT.